The 16 T cell receptor beta chains below come from one sample, sequenced in a study of cytomegalovirus exposure and HLA in healthy donors. PCR used 60 Vbeta primers and 13 Jbeta primers. Only in-frame clones appear in the TCRdb table, and some are missing; sequencing was by immunoSEQ multiplex PCR. In the table there are some 150,000 clones, 75% to 85% of which are singletons. The source material was PBMCs. These receptors were collected from a man aged 50 to 60 in good health and CMV-seropositive.

The rearrangement joins TRBV10-3 to TRBJ2-7; TRBD1 agrees at 9 bases. The CDR3 has 15 amino acids. The V and J ends lost 6 bases and 2 bases, in that order; junction bases with no gene match: 8. Germline values: CDR1 ENHRY, CDR2 SYGVKD. The CDR3 DNA reads TGTGCCATCAGATTCGCCGGGACAGGGACCTACGAGCAGTACTTC. Translation: CAIRFAGTGTYEQYF.

The chain links TRBV7-2 to TRBJ1-2; D is perhaps TRBD1 (5 bases). The CDR3 is made up of 16 amino acids. The germline CDR1 and CDR2 sequences are SGHTA and FQGNSA. Trimming pared 5 bases from V and 3 bases from J, leaving 19 bases between. The CDR3 DNA follows: TGTGCCAGCAGCCCCGGGGGAGGAGGTCGTGACTATGGCTACACCTTC. Its protein product is CASSPGGGGRDYGYTF.

This clone was seen a few times. V is TRBV30 and J is TRBJ2-1, with D unresolved. V shed 4 bases and J shed 4 bases, with 11 bases lying between them. Germline V CDR1 and CDR2: GTSNPN, SVGIG (reference sequence). The CDR3 totals 13 residues. The chain's CDR3 is CAWTLESYNEQFF. In nucleotides, the CDR3 is TGTGCCTGGACTCTTGAGAGTTACAATGAGCAGTTCTTC.

This chain uses TRBV19 with TRBJ2-5; 7 positions agree with TRBD1. Germline lookup yields CDR1 LNHDA and CDR2 SQIVND (reference sequence). After removal of 5 bases from V and 1 base from J, the junction contained 4 bases not matched to a gene. This CDR3 is built from 14 residues. CDR3 in amino acids: CASSRQGLQETQYF. The CDR3 DNA reads as TGTGCCAGTAGTCGACAGGGCCTCCAAGAGACCCAGTACTTC.

The chain links TRBV5-1 to TRBJ1-1, with D tentatively TRBD1 (5 bases). The ends were cut back, 5 bases at V and 1 base at J, with 18 bases in the middle. This CDR3 is built from 16 residues. CDR1 is SGHRS, CDR2 YFSETQ, per germline. Written as DNA, the CDR3 is TGCGCCAGCAGGGTCCTCGGGGGAGGGCAGAACACTGAAGCTTTCTTT. Protein product: CASRVLGGGQNTEAFF.

The V call is TRBV28, the J call TRBJ2-3, with 7 bases that match TRBD2. From germline, CDR1 is MDHEN and CDR2 SYDVKM. V trimming: 4 bases; J trimming: 1 base; junction bases outside the gene matches: 14. The CDR3 spans 18 residues. The CDR3 sequence is CASSSPSGGSRGTDTQYF. The CDR3 coding sequence is TGTGCCAGCAGTTCCCCGAGCGGCGGGAGCCGCGGCACAGATACGCAGTATTTT.

This chain links TRBV9 with TRBJ2-5, with TRBD2 matching 11 bases. Germline CDR1 is SGDLS and CDR2 is YYNGEE. Losses at the gene ends were 0 bases for V and 4 bases for J; bases not matched to a gene: 14. The length of the CDR3 is 19 residues. The CDR3 DNA reads as TGTGCCAGCAGCGTAGGGGTAAGGATAGCGGGAGGGTCTGTAGAGACCCAGTACTTC. It encodes CASSVGVRIAGGSVETQYF.

The rearrangement links TRBV6-5 to TRBJ2-7; D may be TRBD1 (6 bases). Germline loops: CDR1 MNHEY, CDR2 SVGAGI. V lost 2 bases, J lost 0 bases, and 8 bases lay in between. The CDR3 consists of 14 residues. The CDR3 DNA sequence: TGTGCCAGCAGTTACGACAGGCTCTCCTACGAGCAGTACTTC. It specifies CASSYDRLSYEQYF.

In the case of this clone: The same CDR3 arises from other DNA sequences in this sample as well. J is TRBJ2-7 and V is TRBV27; 8 nucleotides match TRBD2. The CDR3 contains 15 residues. J was trimmed by 1 base and V by 2 bases; bases with no gene match: 4. Germline-derived CDR1 and CDR2 are MNHEY and SMNVEV (reference sequence). This CDR3 is CASSLLREGSYEQYF. CDR3 in DNA: TGTGCCAGCAGTTTACTACGGGAGGGATCCTACGAGCAGTACTTC.

This clone was seen more than once but under ten times. The rearrangement links TRBV7-2 to TRBJ2-1; the match to TRBD2 covers 15 bases. The germline gives CDR1 SGHTA, CDR2 FQGNSA. The length of the CDR3 is 18 residues. After removal of 1 base from V and 5 bases from J, the junction contained 6 bases not matched to a gene. CDR3 coding DNA: TGTGCCAGCAGCTTAGAGGGGACTAGCGGGAGGTGGAACAATGAGCAGTTCTTC. Its protein product is CASSLEGTSGRWNNEQFF.

This chain connects TRBV10-3 to TRBJ2-7, with a weak D call TRBD1 (6 bases). Germline CDR1 reads ENHRY; CDR2 reads SYGVKD. CDR3 length: 15 residues. The V end was cut by 3 bases, the J end by 5 bases, with 17 bases between. The CDR3, as DNA: TGTGCCATCAGTGATGGGGGCAGAAGAATCCACGAGCAGTACTTC. It specifies CAISDGGRRIHEQYF.

The gene calls are TRBV30 and TRBJ2-2, with 7 bases fitting TRBD2. The germline CDR1 and CDR2 sequences are GTSNPN and SVGIG (reference sequence). V lost 0 bases, J lost 7 bases, and 11 bases stayed unmatched. The CDR3 consists of 16 residues. In nucleotides, the CDR3 is TGTGCCTGGAGTGTATCCCGAACTAGCGACGGCGGGGAGCTGTTTTTT. Protein: CAWSVSRTSDGGELFF.

This clone was detected once. At the DNA level, this CDR3 is encoded by other sequences in the same sample as well. The chain links TRBV5-1 to TRBJ2-7, with 7 bases matching TRBD1. The V gene's germline CDR1 is SGHRS and CDR2 YFSETQ. Germline trimming cut 4 bases from V and 0 bases from J; bases unmatched to any gene: 7. The CDR3 consists of 15 residues. The CDR3 DNA reads as TGCGCCAGCAGCCCCCGGACAGGAAGCTCCTACGAGCAGTACTTC. As protein: CASSPRTGSSYEQYF.

The chain combines TRBV5-6 with TRBJ1-4; TRBD1 matches at 7 bases. The germline gives CDR1 SGHDT, CDR2 YYEEEE. This CDR3 has 14 amino acids. V was clipped by 3 bases and J by 7 bases; unmatched bases: 6. CDR3 region: CASSSRGRSEKLFF. CDR3 nucleotide sequence: TGTGCCAGCAGCTCTAGGGGGCGGAGTGAAAAACTGTTTTTT.

This clone turned up a few times. This sequence joins TRBV29-1 and TRBJ1-1, with D tentatively TRBD1 (6 bases). Looked up from germline, CDR1 is SQVTM and CDR2 is ANQGSEA. The ends were cut back, 2 bases at V and 3 bases at J, with 7 bases in the middle. The CDR3 loop spans 12 amino acids. In DNA form, the CDR3 reads TGCAGCGTTGAACAGGGGTACACTGAAGCTTTCTTT. It encodes CSVEQGYTEAFF.

The chain uses TRBV6-1 and TRBJ2-1, with TRBD2 matching over 8 bases. The germline V gene has CDR1 MNHNS and CDR2 SASEGT. V shed 4 bases and J 4 bases; nucleotides not matched to a gene: 3. CDR3 size: 14 residues. The CDR3 DNA follows: TGTGCCAGCAGTGTGGCGGGAGGTTACAATGAGCAGTTCTTC. As protein: CASSVAGGYNEQFF.